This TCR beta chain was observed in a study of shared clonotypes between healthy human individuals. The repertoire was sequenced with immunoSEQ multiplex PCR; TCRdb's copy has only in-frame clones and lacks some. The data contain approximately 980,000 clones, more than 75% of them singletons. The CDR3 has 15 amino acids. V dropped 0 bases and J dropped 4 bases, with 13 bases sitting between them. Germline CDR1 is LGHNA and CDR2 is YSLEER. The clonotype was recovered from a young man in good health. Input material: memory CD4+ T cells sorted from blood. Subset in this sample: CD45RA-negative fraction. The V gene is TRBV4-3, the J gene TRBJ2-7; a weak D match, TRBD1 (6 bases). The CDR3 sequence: CASSQDWQGFYEQYF. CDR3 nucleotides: TGCGCCAGCAGCCAAGACTGGCAGGGGTTTTACGAGCAGTACTTC.